This T cell receptor beta chain comes out of a study of T cells after yellow fever vaccination. Overall study findings and caveats: Detected again after the booster were most primary-vaccination clones, at almost 97% CD4 and about 90% CD8. Abundant clonotypes from the bulk population could get into FACS-sorted repertoires as contaminants. Though it reached lower strength, the secondary response hit its peak faster, day 5 versus 15.

Conversion of TCR transcripts into cDNA relied on 5'RACE template switching, which added a universal primer site and UMIs. Via MiXCR, TCRdb re-called the 5' RACE reads, giving one row per CDR3 protein. Among some 29,000 distinct CDR3 sequences, 5% were seen once, and the ten largest hold about two fifths. Points on this clonotype: The antigen remains undetermined.

V lost 1 base and J 2 bases, leaving 10 bases between the germline ends. This CDR3 contains 15 residues. Germline V gene lookup returns CDR1 SGHVS and CDR2 FNYEAQ. The chain uses TRBV7-6 and TRBJ2-3; either TRBD1 or TRBD2 may supply D (6 bases each). This clonotype was obtained from a man under 40 who received the YFV17D yellow fever vaccine. Sequencing was performed on CD8+ T cells sorted from PBMCs, taken 10 days after the yellow fever booster vaccination. CDR3 DNA: TGTGCCAGCAGCTTAGTACAGGGACTCACAGATACGCAGTATTTT. Its protein product is CASSLVQGLTDTQYF.